This entry is about one T cell receptor beta chain. The data were taken from a study of OX40 agonist ivuxolimab in advanced cancers. Data came from immunoSEQ multiplex PCR; TCRdb stores just in-frame clones and leaves some out. Of 70,000 or so clones listed, approximately 81% are singletons. V lost 1 base and J 6 bases, leaving 12 bases between the germline ends. The CDR3 covers 15 residues. Germline assignment: CDR1 SGHAT and CDR2 FQNNGV. Autoimmune disease history or systemic immunosuppression was exclusionary. This material consisted of CD4+ or CD8+ T cells sorted from blood, taken in a trial of the OX40 agonist ivuxolimab. The chain uses TRBV11-2 and TRBJ1-4; D unclear. This sequence originates from an adult with an advanced solid tumor such as melanoma, head and neck, liver or kidney cancer. In DNA form, the CDR3 reads TGTGCCAGCAGCTTAGGGGCCGGCGGTTATGAAAAACTGTTTTTT. Translating gives CASSLGAGGYEKLFF. Variable domain in full (rest from reference TRBV11-2 and TRBJ1-4): EAGVAQSPRYKIIEKRQSVAFWCNPISGHATLYWYQQILGQGPKLLIQFQNNGVVDDSQLPKDRFSAERLKGVDSTLKIQPAKLEDSAVYLCASSLGAGGYEKLFFGSGTQLSVL.